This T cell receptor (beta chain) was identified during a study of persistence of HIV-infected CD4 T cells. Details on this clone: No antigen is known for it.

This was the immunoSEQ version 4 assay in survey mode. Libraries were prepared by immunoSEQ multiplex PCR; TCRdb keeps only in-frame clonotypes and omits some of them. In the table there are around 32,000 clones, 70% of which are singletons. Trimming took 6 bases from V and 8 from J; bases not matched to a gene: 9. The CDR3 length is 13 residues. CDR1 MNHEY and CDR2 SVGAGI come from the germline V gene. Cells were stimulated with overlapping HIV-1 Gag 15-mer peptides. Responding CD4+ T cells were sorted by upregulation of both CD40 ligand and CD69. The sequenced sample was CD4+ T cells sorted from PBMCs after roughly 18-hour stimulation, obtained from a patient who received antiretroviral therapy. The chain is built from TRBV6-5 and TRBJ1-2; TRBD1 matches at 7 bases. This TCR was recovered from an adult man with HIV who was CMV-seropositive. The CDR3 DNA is TGTGCCAGCAGCCGGGACAGCGCCTTGGGCTACACCTTC. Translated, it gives CASSRDSALGYTF.